These T cell receptor beta chains were read from a single sample in a study of glioma-infiltrating T cells. TCRdb reprocessed the multiplex PCR reads via MiXCR and lists one record per CDR3 protein. The data contain some 90,000 distinct CDR3 sequences, 35% to 45% of them singletons. Sequencing was done on a sample of glioma tissue, nonneoplastic brain tissue, or PBMCs (not recorded which). The receptors were gathered from a human donor with low-grade glioma or glioblastoma, undergoing nonglioma brain surgery, or in good health (not recorded which). The CDR3 runs from the conserved cysteine through the conserved F or W. A D gene is named only where the DNA matches it firmly. The size of a clone is reported for some rows only, either as once, few or many, or as a class for expanded clones.

J gene	V gene	CDR3 length	D gene	clone size	CDR3 DNA	CDR3 protein
TRBJ2-7	TRBV27	14	TRBD2	NA	TGTGCCGAGGGGACTAGCGGGGGGACCAAAGAGCAGTACTTC	CAEGTSGGTKEQYF
TRBJ1-1	TRBV3-1	14	NA	NA	TGTGCCGGCAGCCAAGGCAGGGGCGCAGGTAAAGCTTTCTTT	CAGSQGRGAGKAFF
TRBJ2-7	TRBV19	13	NA	many	TGTGCCAGTAGCCCAGACAGCAACTACGAGCAGTACTTC	CASSPDSNYEQYF
TRBJ2-5	TRBV3-1	14	TRBD2	once	TGTGCCAGCAGACCCGGGGGGGGGTGGGAGACCCAGTACTTC	CASRPGGGWETQYF
TRBJ2-3	TRBV14	16	NA	NA	TGTGCCAGCAGCCAAGTCAGGGTGAGGCCCGCGGATGCGCAGTATTTT	CASSQVRVRPADAQYF
TRBJ2-1	TRBV24-1	17	TRBD2	NA	TGTGCCACCAGTGGTTCACTAAGCGGGGGGGCCCCCAATGAGCAGTTCTTC	CATSGSLSGGAPNEQFF
TRBJ2-7	TRBV19	13	NA	many	TGTGCCAGTAGTAAGGAGAGCTCCTACGAGCAGTACTTC	CASSKESSYEQYF
TRBJ1-2	TRBV7-8	16	NA	many	TGTGCCAGCAGCTTAGGACTCGCGGGAAATAACTATGGCTACACCTTC	CASSLGLAGNNYGYTF
TRBJ2-5	TRBV5-4	16	TRBD2	few	TGTGCCAGCAGCTTGACCTTCGCGGGGGGGGGTGAGACCCAGTACTTC	CASSLTFAGGGETQYF
TRBJ2-7	TRBV4-1	11	NA	many	TGCGCCAGCAGCCAAGGGGACGAGCAGTACTTC	CASSQGDEQYF
TRBJ1-2	TRBV19	14	NA	many	TGTGCCAGTAGTGAAAGGACAGTCAACTATGGCTACACCTTC	CASSERTVNYGYTF
TRBJ2-7	TRBV15	13	TRBD1	NA	TGTACCACCAGCAGGGACAGTGGCTACGAGCAGTACTTC	CTTSRDSGYEQYF
TRBJ2-7	TRBV28	12	NA	many	TGTGCCAGCAATACAGGTGGATACGAGCAGTACTTC	CASNTGGYEQYF
TRBJ2-3	TRBV6-5	16	TRBD2	many	TGTGCCAGCAGTTACTCTGCGGGGGGGATCACAGATACGCAGTATTTT	CASSYSAGGITDTQYF
TRBJ1-1	TRBV29-1	13	TRBD1	many	TGCAGCGTTGGGACAGGACTGAACACTGAAGCTTTCTTT	CSVGTGLNTEAFF
TRBJ2-7	TRBV2	12	NA	many	TGTGCCAGCCGGGACGGGACCTACGAGCAGTACTTC	CASRDGTYEQYF
TRBJ2-3	TRBV2	14	TRBD1	many	TGTGCCAGCAGTGCACAGGGGGCTGGAGATACGCAGTATTTT	CASSAQGAGDTQYF
TRBJ1-1	TRBV7-2	15	TRBD1	many	TGTGCCAGCAGCTTAGGTTACAGGGGCGGCACTGAAGCTTTCTTT	CASSLGYRGGTEAFF
TRBJ1-1	TRBV19	15	NA	many	TGTGCCACCAGCGGCCAAAAGTACATGAACACTGAAGCTTTCTTT	CATSGQKYMNTEAFF
TRBJ2-1	TRBV28	18	TRBD2	NA	TGTGCCAGCAGTTCGCCAGCGGGGGGCACCTTGCCTTACAATAAGCAGTTCTTC	CASSSPAGGTLPYNKQFF
TRBJ2-7	TRBV20-1	14	TRBD1	NA	TGCAGTGCCGTCCCCCAGACAGGGACGTACGAGCAGTACTTC	CSAVPQTGTYEQYF
TRBJ2-7	TRBV6-2/TRBV6-3	11	NA	many	TGTGCCAGCAGCACCTTTAGCGAGCAGTACTTC	CASSTFSEQYF
TRBJ2-5	TRBV18	15	NA	many	TGTGCCAGCTCACCCCTCTCAACAGGGTTGGAGACCCAGTACTTC	CASSPLSTGLETQYF
TRBJ2-5	TRBV25-1	14	NA	many	TGTGCCAGCAGTGAACCGGGACCCGTGGAGACCCAGTACTTC	CASSEPGPVETQYF
TRBJ2-1	TRBV20-1	14	NA	many	TGCAGTGCTAGGGGCGCTACGACCTACAATGAGCAGTTCTTC	CSARGATTYNEQFF
TRBJ2-1	TRBV24-1	15	TRBD2	many	TGTGCCACCAGTGATCTCGGACTAGGAAACAATGAGCAGTTCTTC	CATSDLGLGNNEQFF
TRBJ2-7	TRBV15	16	TRBD1	once	TGTGCCACCAGCAGATTAGGCGGGACAGGCATCTACGAGCAGTACTTC	CATSRLGGTGIYEQYF
TRBJ2-1	TRBV6-5	16	TRBD2	once	TGTGCCAGCGGACTACTCGGGACTAGCGGGGGAAATGAGCAGTTCTTC	CASGLLGTSGGNEQFF
TRBJ1-5	TRBV27	14	TRBD1	many	TGTGCCAGCAAGAGACAGGGGAGCAATCAGCCCCAGCATTTT	CASKRQGSNQPQHF
TRBJ1-4	TRBV5-5	14	NA	NA	TGTGCCAGCAGTTCTGGACCGGGGAATGAAAAACTGTTCTTT	CASSSGPGNEKLFF
TRBJ1-6	TRBV27	14	TRBD1	NA	TGTGCCAGCAAAAGACAGGGGTATAATTCACCCCTCCACTTT	CASKRQGYNSPLHF
TRBJ2-7	TRBV12-5	13	NA	few	TGTGCTAGCGGGAACGGACTGTACTACGAGCAGTACTTC	CASGNGLYYEQYF
TRBJ2-5	TRBV19	14	TRBD2	many	TGTGCCAGTAGTAGGACTAGGAGGGAAGAGACCCAGTACTTC	CASSRTRREETQYF
TRBJ2-3	TRBV6-2/TRBV6-3	20	TRBD2	many	TGTGCCAGCAGTTACGCAAGGACAGGCCGACTAGCGGGAAGCACAGATACGCAGTATTTT	CASSYARTGRLAGSTDTQYF